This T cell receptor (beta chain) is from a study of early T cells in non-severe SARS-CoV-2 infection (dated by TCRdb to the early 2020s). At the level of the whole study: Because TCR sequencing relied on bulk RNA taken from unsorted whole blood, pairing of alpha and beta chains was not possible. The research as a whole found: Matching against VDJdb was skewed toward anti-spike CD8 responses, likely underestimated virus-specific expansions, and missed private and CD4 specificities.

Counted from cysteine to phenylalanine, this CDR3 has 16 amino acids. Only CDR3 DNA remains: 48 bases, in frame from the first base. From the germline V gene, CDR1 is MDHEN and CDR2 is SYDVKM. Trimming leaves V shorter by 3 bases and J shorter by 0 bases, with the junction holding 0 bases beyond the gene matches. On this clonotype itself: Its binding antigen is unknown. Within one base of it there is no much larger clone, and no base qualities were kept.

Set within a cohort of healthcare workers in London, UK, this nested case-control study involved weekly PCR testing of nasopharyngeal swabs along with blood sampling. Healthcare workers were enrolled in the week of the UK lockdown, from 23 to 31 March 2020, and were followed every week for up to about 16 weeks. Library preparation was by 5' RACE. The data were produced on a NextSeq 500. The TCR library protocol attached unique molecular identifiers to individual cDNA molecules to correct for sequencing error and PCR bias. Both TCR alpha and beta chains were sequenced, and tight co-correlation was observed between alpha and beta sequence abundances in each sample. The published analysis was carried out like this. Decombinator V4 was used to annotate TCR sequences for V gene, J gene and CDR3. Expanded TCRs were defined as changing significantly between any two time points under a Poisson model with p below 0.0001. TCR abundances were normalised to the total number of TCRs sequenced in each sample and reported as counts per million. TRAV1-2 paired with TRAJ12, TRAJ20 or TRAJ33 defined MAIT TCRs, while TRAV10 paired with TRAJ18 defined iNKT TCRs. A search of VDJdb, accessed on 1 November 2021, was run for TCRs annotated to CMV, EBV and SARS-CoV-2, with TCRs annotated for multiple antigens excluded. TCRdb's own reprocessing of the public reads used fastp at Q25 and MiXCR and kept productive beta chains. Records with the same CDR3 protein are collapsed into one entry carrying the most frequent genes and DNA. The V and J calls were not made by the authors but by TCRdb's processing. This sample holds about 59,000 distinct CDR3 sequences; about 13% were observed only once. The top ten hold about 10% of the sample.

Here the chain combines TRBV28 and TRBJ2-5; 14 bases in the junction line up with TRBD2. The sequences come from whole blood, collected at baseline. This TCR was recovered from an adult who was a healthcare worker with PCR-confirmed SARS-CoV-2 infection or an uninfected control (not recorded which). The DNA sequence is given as TGTGCCAGCAGTTTGGGACTAGCGGGGGACCAAGAGACCCAGTACTTC. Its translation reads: CASSLGLAGDQETQYF.